The 18 T cell receptor beta chains in this list originate from one sample, sequenced in a study of OX40 agonist ivuxolimab in advanced cancers. Profiled with immunoSEQ multiplex PCR; TCRdb holds only in-frame clones, not every one. The data show tens of thousands of clones, roughly 70% seen once. The sample was CD4+ or CD8+ T cells sorted from blood, taken in a trial of the OX40 agonist ivuxolimab. All receptors derive from an adult with an advanced solid tumor such as melanoma, head and neck, liver or kidney cancer.

This chain connects TRBV7-2 to TRBJ2-1; D ambiguous. CDR3 size: 11 residues. The germline V and J ends were trimmed by 1 base and 7 bases, with 2 bases remaining between them. CDR1 is SGHTA and CDR2 is FQGNSA in the germline V gene. In DNA, the CDR3 is TGTGCCAGCAGCTTAGGAAATGAGCAGTTCTTC. This sequence encodes CASSLGNEQFF.

CDR3 protein: CASRDTGGGEGYTF. Here the CDR3 DNA reads TGTGCCAGCAGGGACACAGGGGGCGGGGAAGGCTACACCTTC. The chain links TRBV28 to TRBJ1-2; 9 nucleotides line up with TRBD1. This CDR3 has 14 amino acids. Germline CDR1 is MDHEN and CDR2 is SYDVKM. Trimming took 6 bases from V and 8 from J; bases not matched to a gene: 10.

The chain recombines TRBV6-1 with TRBJ2-7, with 7 positions matching TRBD2. The trim removed 8 bases at V and 7 bases at J, leaving 14 bases unmatched. The CDR3 is made up of 14 amino acids. The germline gives CDR1 MNHNS, CDR2 SASEGT. CDR3 amino acids: CASGEGNSSGEQYF. CDR3 DNA sequence: TGTGCCAGCGGGGAGGGAAACAGTTCGGGGGAGCAGTACTTC.

This chain links TRBV6-1 with TRBJ1-2, with D possibly matching TRBD1 (6 bases). CDR1 and CDR2 (germline): MNHNS, SASEGT. The CDR3 contains 14 residues. Trimming stripped 8 bases from V and 5 bases from J, with 18 bases between. The DNA of the CDR3 is TGTGCCAGCTTCTCAGTGACAGGATCTTATGGCTACACCTTC. Its translation: CASFSVTGSYGYTF.

V is TRBV7-6 and J is TRBJ2-7, with D perhaps TRBD1 or TRBD2 (6 bases each). Germline-derived CDR1 and CDR2 are SGHVS and FNYEAQ. Trimming cost V 0 bases and J 4 bases, with 16 bases left between them. The CDR3 spans 16 residues. DNA for the CDR3: TGTGCCAGCAGCTTAGCGAAGGGTGGGGGGCAGTACGAGCAGTACTTC. Its translation: CASSLAKGGGQYEQYF.

The chain has TRBV6-5 and TRBJ2-7; maybe TRBD2 (7 bases). The CDR3 has 15 amino acids. In germline, CDR1 is MNHEY, CDR2 SVGAGI. Trimming stripped 2 bases from V and 2 bases from J, with 13 bases between. CDR3 in amino acids: CASSYRGAPPYEQYF. The CDR3 coding sequence is TGTGCCAGCAGTTACCGGGGGGCGCCTCCCTACGAGCAGTACTTC.

The chain recombines TRBV27 with TRBJ2-7; D remains ambiguous. In germline, CDR1 is MNHEY, CDR2 SMNVEV (reference sequence). V was cut by 0 bases and J by 5 bases, with 14 bases left in between. The CDR3 has 15 residues. CDR3 nucleotides: TGTGCCAGCAGTTTATCCCCGATGGGTCGGGACGAGCAGTACTTC. This encodes CASSLSPMGRDEQYF.

This chain connects TRBV6-5 to TRBJ2-7; 8 bases map to TRBD1. Germline CDR1 is MNHEY and CDR2 is SVGAGI. Losses at the gene ends were 2 bases for V and 4 bases for J; bases not matched to a gene: 7. The CDR3 loop spans 15 amino acids. The CDR3 DNA follows: TGTGCCAGCAGTTACAAGACAGGGGAGGTATACGAGCAGTACTTC. This gives the protein CASSYKTGEVYEQYF.

This clone has more than one count but fewer than ten. The J gene is TRBJ2-1, the V gene TRBV6-5; D is undetermined. The CDR3 totals 15 residues. Trimming shortened V by 0 bases and J by 5 bases, and 11 bases separated the two germline ends. Germline V CDR1 and CDR2: MNHEY, SVGAGI. The CDR3 sequence: CASSYSIVRDNEQFF. Written as DNA, the CDR3 is TGTGCCAGCAGTTACTCGATCGTACGGGACAATGAGCAGTTCTTC.

In its sample, this clone was seen once. An end of the junction does not agree with germline; a read error may underlie this. The genes are TRBV28 and TRBJ2-1; D remains unclear. The germline V gene encodes CDR1 MDHEN and CDR2 SYDVKM. This CDR3 spans 11 amino acids. CDR3 in amino acids: CASSPYNEQFF. DNA for the CDR3: TGTGCCAGCAGTCCCTATAATGAGCAGTTCTTC. Supplemented by reference TRBV28 and TRBJ2-1, the full variable domain reads DVKVTQSSRYLVKRTGEKVFLECVQDMDHENMFWYRQDPGLGLRLIYFSYDVKMKEKGDIPEGYSVSREKKERFSLILESASTNQTSMYLCASSPYNEQFFGPGTRLTVL.

J is TRBJ2-5 and V is TRBV10-1; 9 nucleotides line up with TRBD2. Germline-derived CDR1 and CDR2 are WNHNN and SYGVQD (reference sequence). V lost 4 bases, J lost 3 bases, and 6 bases stayed unmatched. The CDR3 length is 15 residues. The CDR3 nucleotides are TGCGCCAGCAGTGTGGCGGGGGGGCAAAAAGAGACCCAGTACTTC. Translating it yields CASSVAGGQKETQYF.

The rearrangement links TRBV11-2 to TRBJ1-3; D gene unclear. Trimming shortened V by 8 bases and J by 0 bases, and 8 bases separated the two germline ends. This CDR3 is built from 13 residues. Germline loops: CDR1 SGHAT, CDR2 FQNNGV. The CDR3 is CASHLGSGNTIYF. The CDR3, as DNA: TGTGCCAGCCACCTTGGCTCTGGAAACACCATATATTTT.

This clone was seen more than once but under ten times. The genes are TRBV9 and TRBJ2-3, with 12 positions matching TRBD2. Losses at the gene ends were 6 bases for V and 3 bases for J; bases not matched to a gene: 5. CDR3 size: 15 residues. Germline V lookup: CDR1 SGDLS, CDR2 YYNGEE. CDR3 sequence: CASTPTSGGTDTQYF. The CDR3 bases are TGTGCCAGCACACCAACTAGCGGGGGGACAGATACGCAGTATTTT.

In this sample, this clone turned up once. The chain links TRBV11-2 to TRBJ1-6; D gene ambiguous. Germline CDR1 reads SGHAT; CDR2 reads FQNNGV. V lost 0 bases to trimming and J lost 10 bases, with 13 bases between them. This CDR3 comprises 15 residues. The CDR3 region is CASSLEAARGSPLHF. The CDR3 bases are TGTGCCAGCAGCTTAGAGGCAGCCCGGGGATCACCCCTCCACTTT.

J is TRBJ1-2 and V is TRBV9, with 7 nucleotides matching TRBD1. Trimming removed 1 base from V and 6 bases from J; junction bases left unmatched: 3. Germline CDR1 reads SGDLS; CDR2 reads YYNGEE. This CDR3 contains 13 residues. The DNA of the CDR3 is TGTGCCAGCAGCGTAAAAGGGGGCAATGGCTACACCTTC. It codes for CASSVKGGNGYTF.

This clone was detected a few times. The chain combines TRBV7-9 with TRBJ1-2; D is uncertain. This CDR3 has 11 amino acids. The germline CDR1 and CDR2 sequences are SEHNR and FQNEAQ (reference sequence). V shed 1 base and J shed 6 bases, with 3 bases lying between them. CDR3 loop: CASSLGDGYTF. DNA of the CDR3: TGTGCCAGCAGCTTAGGGGATGGCTACACCTTC.

The chain employs TRBV4-3 and TRBJ2-1, with a weak D call TRBD1 (5 bases). Trimming cost V 0 bases and J 1 base, with 7 bases left between them. Germline CDR1 and CDR2: LGHNA and YSLEER. This CDR3 region has 15 residues. CDR3 residues: CASSQDGASYNEQFF. CDR3 DNA: TGCGCCAGCAGCCAAGATGGGGCTTCCTACAATGAGCAGTTCTTC.

The chain links TRBV6-6 to TRBJ2-5; D is unclear. Between the trimmed V and J ends, which lost 0 bases and 3 bases, there was a span of 2 bases. This CDR3 spans 12 amino acids. The V gene's germline CDR1 is MNHNY and CDR2 SVGAGI (reference sequence). The CDR3 region is CASSYSKETQYF. The CDR3 nucleotides read TGTGCCAGCAGTTACTCGAAAGAGACCCAGTACTTC.